What follows are 29 T cell receptor beta chains derived from one specimen sequenced in a study of identical twins. One entry per CDR3 protein, called by TCRdb with MiXCR from the 5' RACE reads. This table holds under 300,000 distinct CDR3 sequences, about an eighth found once. The sequencing input was memory (CD45RO+) T cells sorted from blood. The origin of the receptors is a woman aged 18-35 years in good health.

V usage is TRBV12-3 or TRBV12-4 and J usage is TRBJ2-7, with TRBD2 matching over 9 bases. V lost 6 bases to trimming and J lost 9 bases; unmatched junction nucleotides: 9. The CDR3 extends over 13 amino acids. The CDR3 sequence is CASSRGGGRAQYF. The CDR3 nucleotides read TGTGCCAGCAGCCGCGGGGGGGGGAGGGCGCAGTACTTC.

The gene calls are TRBV5-1 and TRBJ1-2, with 9 bases matching TRBD1. Germline-derived CDR1 and CDR2 are SGHRS and YFSETQ. Trimming at V came to 7 bases and at J to 7 bases, leaving 8 bases not matched to a gene. The CDR3 consists of 13 residues. CDR3 coding DNA: TGCGCCAGCTATACAGGGGGCGCGGGTGGCTACACCTTC. Translating gives CASYTGGAGGYTF.

This chain uses TRBV20-1 with TRBJ2-5; perhaps TRBD2 as D (5 bases). The CDR3 totals 15 residues. V lost 5 bases, J lost 3 bases, and 19 bases lay in between. Germline CDR1 and CDR2: DFQATT and SNEGSKA (reference sequence). Here the CDR3 reads CSAGPGQRSKETQYF. The CDR3 DNA is TGCAGTGCTGGCCCCGGTCAGCGGAGCAAAGAGACCCAGTACTTC.

The CDR3 DNA reads TGTGCCAGCAGCACACCGGGACCTAAAGTCCAGCCCCAGCATTTT. This sequence encodes CASSTPGPKVQPQHF. This sequence joins TRBV3-1 and TRBJ1-5; D possibly corresponds to TRBD1 (5 bases). Deletions cut 5 bases from V and 7 bases from J, with 18 bases between. The CDR3 contains 15 residues. Germline assignment: CDR1 LGHDT and CDR2 YNNKEL (reference sequence).

The V gene is TRBV7-2, the J gene TRBJ1-5; weak D call: TRBD1 (5 bases). Trimming cost V 2 bases and J 9 bases, with 20 bases left between them. Germline CDR1 SGHTA, CDR2 FQGNSA. CDR3 length equals 16 residues. CDR3: CASSLSVGLGAPPQHF. The CDR3 nucleotides are TGTGCCAGCAGCTTAAGCGTGGGACTTGGGGCCCCGCCCCAGCATTTT.

Comment on this clonotype: A junction boundary mismatches the germline segment, possibly from a read error. J is TRBJ2-2 and V is TRBV7-2; D not resolved. CDR1 is SGHTA, CDR2 FQGNSA, per germline. CDR3 size: 14 residues. The chain's CDR3 is CASRLGQIFGELFF. The CDR3 DNA reads TGTGCCAGCCGCTTGGGTCAGATCTTCGGGGAGCTGTTTTTT.

This clonotype appeared a single time. This chain joins TRBV6-1 and TRBJ2-7; 10 nucleotides align to TRBD1. J lost 3 bases, V lost 7 bases, and 3 bases had no gene match. CDR3 length equals 13 residues. Germline CDR1 and CDR2: MNHNS and SASEGT. The CDR3 sequence: CASTGTGVYEQYF. CDR3 DNA: TGTGCCAGCACCGGGACAGGGGTCTACGAGCAGTACTTC.

This chain connects TRBV20-1 to TRBJ1-2; D gene unclear. The germline gives CDR1 DFQATT, CDR2 SNEGSKA (reference sequence). The CDR3 covers 13 residues. The V end was cut by 1 base, the J end by 4 bases, with 10 bases between. The CDR3 DNA sequence: TGCAGTGCTAGAGTTGCCAGCCGCTATGGCTACACCTTC. Translation: CSARVASRYGYTF.

V gene TRBV4-2 combines with J gene TRBJ2-1, with 14 bases identical to TRBD2. The ends lost 0 bases at V and 2 bases at J; junction bases unmatched: 12. The CDR3 has 21 residues. Per the germline V gene, CDR1 is LGHNA and CDR2 is YNFKEQ. The chain's CDR3 is CASSQETQLGLAGAAYNEQFF. In DNA, the CDR3 is TGTGCCAGCAGCCAAGAGACCCAACTGGGACTAGCGGGGGCTGCCTACAATGAGCAGTTCTTC.

Note on this clonotype: Sequence at one end of the junction differs from germline and may be a read error. The rearrangement links TRBV6-2 or TRBV6-3 to TRBJ2-2, with 7 positions matching TRBD2. The length of the CDR3 is 16 residues. In germline, CDR1 is MNHEY, CDR2 SVGEGT. CDR3 sequence (DNA): TGTGCCAGCAGTTCTGGGACTACCGCGGGCGCCGGGGAGTTGTTTTTT. This encodes CASSSGTTAGAGELFF.

This clonotype occurred a few times. The V gene is TRBV10-3, the J gene TRBJ2-5; D is unresolved. V lost 8 bases and J 5 bases, leaving 18 bases between the germline ends. This CDR3 is 14 amino acids long. In germline, CDR1 is ENHRY, CDR2 SYGVKD. CDR3: CAIGPRAQRETQYF. CDR3 sequence (DNA): TGTGCCATCGGGCCACGGGCGCAAAGGGAGACCCAGTACTTC.

This clonotype has more than one count but fewer than ten. This rearrangement joins TRBV5-6 to TRBJ2-7; no clear D gene. Germline loops: CDR1 SGHDT, CDR2 YYEEEE. Trimming cost V 4 bases and J 0 bases, with 11 bases left between them. The CDR3 has 14 amino acids. The CDR3 sequence: CASSLVENSYEQYF. The CDR3 DNA follows: TGTGCCAGCAGCCTCGTCGAGAACTCCTACGAGCAGTACTTC.

The chain uses TRBV3-1 and TRBJ2-7; D call uncertain. Germline V gene lookup returns CDR1 LGHDT and CDR2 YNNKEL (reference sequence). The CDR3 runs to 13 residues. V lost 5 bases and J lost 3, with 11 bases in between. CDR3: CASSSGAFYEQYF. DNA of the CDR3: TGTGCCAGCAGCTCTGGAGCCTTCTACGAGCAGTACTTC.

This clonotype was detected only a few times. V usage is TRBV7-6 and J usage is TRBJ1-6, with TRBD1 as a possible D gene (6 bases). This CDR3 is 18 amino acids long. Germline-derived CDR1 and CDR2 are SGHVS and FNYEAQ. Trimming pared 5 bases from V and 0 bases from J, leaving 17 bases between. The CDR3 DNA is TGTGCCAGCAGCCGAGACGGACAGTTTAGCTCCTATAATTCACCCCTCCACTTT. Protein: CASSRDGQFSSYNSPLHF.

In its sample, this clonotype was seen a few times. The genes are TRBV30 and TRBJ2-2; TRBD2 is a possible D gene (6 bases). The ends were cut back, 5 bases at V and 7 bases at J, with 23 bases in the middle. The CDR3 contains 16 residues. Per the germline V gene, CDR1 is GTSNPN and CDR2 is SVGIG (reference sequence). This CDR3 is CAWSRSGTARLGELFF. The DNA for the CDR3 is TGTGCCTGGTCCCGTTCCGGGACTGCACGACTCGGGGAGCTGTTTTTT.

The chain is built from TRBV12-3 or TRBV12-4 and TRBJ1-1; D ambiguous. This CDR3 has 16 residues. V lost 3 bases to trimming and J lost 1 base, with 15 bases between them. The CDR3 protein is CASSLTRTLGNTEAFF. DNA for the CDR3: TGTGCCAGCAGTTTGACCAGGACCTTAGGGAACACTGAAGCTTTCTTT.

The CDR3 loop reads CSAPGHLTGNEQFF. DNA for the CDR3: TGCAGTGCTCCGGGACACCTAACGGGCAATGAGCAGTTCTTC. This sequence joins TRBV20-1 and TRBJ2-1, with a possible D match to TRBD1 (6 bases). The CDR3 contains 14 residues. V was shortened by 5 bases and J by 6 bases, with 17 bases between the two germline ends. Per germline, CDR1 DFQATT and CDR2 SNEGSKA (reference sequence).

V usage is TRBV7-8 and J usage is TRBJ1-2; tentatively, D is TRBD1 (5 bases). CDR1 and CDR2 (germline): SGHVS, FQNEAQ. This CDR3 is 14 amino acids long. Between the trimmed V and J ends, which lost 1 base and 2 bases, there was a span of 8 bases. The CDR3 nucleotides read TGTGCCAGCAGCTTAGATGCAGGGAACTATGGCTACACCTTC. It is translated as CASSLDAGNYGYTF.

This clonotype has a count of ten or more. V and J are TRBV11-3 and TRBJ2-3; either TRBD1 or TRBD2 may supply D (5 bases each). Germline V gives CDR1 SGHNT, CDR2 YENEEA. Trimming left V 1 base short and J 3 bases short, with 11 bases between. This CDR3 is 15 amino acids long. Here the CDR3 reads CASSLGGMETDTQYF. DNA for the CDR3: TGTGCCAGCAGCTTAGGGGGGATGGAAACAGATACGCAGTATTTT.

The chain recombines TRBV7-9 with TRBJ1-2; possibly TRBD1 for D (6 bases). Deletions cut 5 bases from V and 0 bases from J, with 13 bases between. CDR3 length: 15 amino acids. Per the germline V gene, CDR1 is SEHNR and CDR2 is FQNEAQ (reference sequence). The chain's CDR3 is CASSLRDNTNYGYTF. The CDR3 coding sequence is TGTGCCAGCAGCCTCCGGGACAACACTAACTATGGCTACACCTTC.

The rearrangement links TRBV14 to TRBJ2-7; no reliable D call. CDR3 length: 12 amino acids. Germline V gene sequence: CDR1 SGHDN, CDR2 FVKESK. The V gene lost 2 bases and the J gene lost 1 base, with 3 bases spanning the gap. Written as DNA, the CDR3 is TGTGCCAGCAGCCAAAATTCCTACGAGCAGTACTTC. Its protein product is CASSQNSYEQYF.

The V gene is TRBV6-5, the J gene TRBJ2-5; TRBD2 matches at 7 bases. Germline loops: CDR1 MNHEY, CDR2 SVGAGI. The CDR3 is 15 residues long. J lost 4 bases, V lost 0 bases, and 5 bases had no gene match. CDR3: CASSYSLLAGETQYF. The CDR3, as DNA: TGTGCCAGCAGTTACTCGTTATTAGCGGGAGAGACCCAGTACTTC.

This clonotype came up many times. This rearrangement joins TRBV7-3 to TRBJ2-3, with D hard to call. Germline V gene data show CDR1 as SGHTA and CDR2 as FQGTGA. V lost 2 bases, J lost 4 bases, and 7 bases lay in between. CDR3 length: 13 amino acids. The CDR3 loop is CASSLSGSDTQYF. CDR3 DNA: TGTGCCAGCAGCTTATCAGGCTCAGATACGCAGTATTTT.

This clonotype was detected a few times. For the CDR3, the DNA is TGTGCCACCAGTGATTCCCGAGCCCCTACAGATACGCAGTATTTT. This gives the protein CATSDSRAPTDTQYF. The V call is TRBV24-1, the J call TRBJ2-3, with D hard to call. The CDR3 is made up of 15 amino acids. Germline CDR1 KGHDR, CDR2 SFDVKD. Trimming took 2 bases from V and 3 from J, leaving 11 bases between them.

This clonotype was counted many times. This chain connects TRBV4-2 to TRBJ2-3, with TRBD2 matching 16 bases. The CDR3 spans 17 residues. Losses at the gene ends were 0 bases for V and 6 bases for J; bases not matched to a gene: 3. Germline V gives CDR1 LGHNA, CDR2 YNFKEQ. CDR3 nucleotides: TGTGCCAGCAGCCAAGAAGGGACTAGCGGGGGGGCCGATACGCAGTATTTT. Translation: CASSQEGTSGGADTQYF.

This clonotype is a singleton in its sample. The V gene is TRBV5-6, the J gene TRBJ2-7, with a weak D call TRBD2 (5 bases). Trimming pared 4 bases from V and 8 bases from J, leaving 13 bases between. Germline values: CDR1 SGHDT, CDR2 YYEEEE. This CDR3 contains 12 residues. In DNA form, the CDR3 reads TGTGCCAGCAGCGCCGGGAAGGACCAGCAGTACTTC. Translating gives CASSAGKDQQYF. The variable domain in full, completed from reference TRBV5-6 and TRBJ2-7, reads DAGVTQSPTHLIKTRGQQVTLRCSPKSGHDTVSWYQQALGQGPQFIFQYYEEEERQRGNFPDRFSGHQFPNYSSELNVNALLLGDSALYLCASSAGKDQQYFGPGTRLTVT.

V gene TRBV11-2 combines with J gene TRBJ2-3, with 9 nucleotides matching TRBD2. Germline CDR1 and CDR2: SGHAT and FQNNGV. The CDR3 contains 17 residues. Trimming took 4 bases from V and 2 from J; bases not matched to a gene: 10. This CDR3 is CASSSSLLAGFTDTQYF. The CDR3 nucleotides are TGTGCCAGCAGCTCTTCCCTACTAGCGGGTTTCACAGATACGCAGTATTTT.

V gene TRBV5-8 combines with J gene TRBJ2-7; the match to TRBD1 covers 9 bases. CDR3 size: 15 residues. The V and J ends lost 7 bases and 5 bases, in that order; junction bases with no gene match: 13. The V gene's germline CDR1 is SGHTS and CDR2 YDEGEE. CDR3 bases: TGTGCCAGCCGGGGGCCCGGGACAGGGTGGCACGAGCAGTACTTC. Translation gives CASRGPGTGWHEQYF.

The chain carries TRBV20-1 and TRBJ2-7; possible D gene TRBD1, 6 bases. Trimming removed 4 bases from V and 3 bases from J, with 7 bases in between. Germline CDR1 is DFQATT and CDR2 is SNEGSKA (reference sequence). The CDR3 is 11 amino acids. The DNA for the CDR3 is TGCAGTGCTATAGGGGGCTACGAGCAGTACTTC. Its translation is CSAIGGYEQYF.